This TCR beta chain came from a study of T cell clonality in common variable immunodeficiency. V lost 2 bases to trimming and J lost 5 bases, with 9 bases between them. The V gene's germline CDR1 is SEHNR and CDR2 FQNEAQ (reference sequence). The CDR3 contains 14 residues. In its sample, this clone was seen many times. Its antigen is still unknown. The read halts 3 residues ahead of the CDR3 end, with the missing end drawn from the germline J gene. Blood samples were heparinized, about 5 to 9 ml per donor. The table came from immunoSEQ multiplex PCR; TCRdb's copy has only in-frame clones and leaves some out. Listed here are around 50,000 clones without any singletons, the top ten holding 4.5% to 5.5%. Study results and limitations: Fewer deletions and N-nucleotide insertions were reportedly seen in common variable immunodeficiency TCR beta sequences. TCRbeta clonality was increased in CVID versus healthy controls.

The clonotype comes from a person aged 18 to 75 in good health. Sequences were obtained from peripheral blood mononuclear cells. V is TRBV7-9 and J is TRBJ1-4; D unclear. CDR3 DNA (partial): TGTGCCAGCAGCTTAAGGGTCTTAAATGAAAAA. Its protein is CASSLRVLNEK. The full CDR3 protein reads CASSLRVLNEKLFF.